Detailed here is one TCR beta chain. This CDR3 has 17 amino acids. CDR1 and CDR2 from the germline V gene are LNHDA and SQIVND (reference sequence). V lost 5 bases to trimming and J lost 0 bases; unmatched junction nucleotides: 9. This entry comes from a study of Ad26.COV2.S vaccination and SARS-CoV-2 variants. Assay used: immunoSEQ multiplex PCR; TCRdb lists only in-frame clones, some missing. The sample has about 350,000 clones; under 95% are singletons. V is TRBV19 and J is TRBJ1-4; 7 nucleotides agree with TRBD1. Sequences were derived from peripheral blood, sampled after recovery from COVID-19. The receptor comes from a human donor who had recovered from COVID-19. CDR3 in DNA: TGTGCCAGTAGTTCTATTGGAGGGACAGCAACTAATGAAAAACTGTTTTTT. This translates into CASSSIGGTATNEKLFF.